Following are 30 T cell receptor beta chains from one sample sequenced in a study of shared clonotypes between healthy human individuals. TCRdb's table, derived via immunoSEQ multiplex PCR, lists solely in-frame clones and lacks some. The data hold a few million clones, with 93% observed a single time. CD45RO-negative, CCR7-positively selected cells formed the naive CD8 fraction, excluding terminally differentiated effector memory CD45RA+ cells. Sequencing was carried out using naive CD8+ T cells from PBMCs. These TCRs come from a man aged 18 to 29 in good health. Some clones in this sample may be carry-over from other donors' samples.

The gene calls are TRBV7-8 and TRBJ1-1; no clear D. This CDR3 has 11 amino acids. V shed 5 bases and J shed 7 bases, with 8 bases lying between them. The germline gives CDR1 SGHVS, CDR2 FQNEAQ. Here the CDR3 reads CASSPGDEAFF. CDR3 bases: TGTGCCAGCAGCCCGGGTGATGAAGCTTTCTTT. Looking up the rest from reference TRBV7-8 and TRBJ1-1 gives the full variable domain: GAGVSQSPRYKVAKRGQDVALRCDPISGHVSLFWYQQALGQGPEFLTYFQNEAQLDKSGLPSDRFFAERPEGSVSTLKIQRTQQEDSAVYLCASSPGDEAFFGQGTRLTVV.

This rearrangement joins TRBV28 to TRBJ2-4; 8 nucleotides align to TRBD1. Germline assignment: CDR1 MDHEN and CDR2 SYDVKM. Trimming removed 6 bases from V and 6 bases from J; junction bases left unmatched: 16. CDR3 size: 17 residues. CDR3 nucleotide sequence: TGTGCCAGCAGCTATTTGGGACAGGAGGGGATTGGAAACATTCAGTACTTC. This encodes CASSYLGQEGIGNIQYF.

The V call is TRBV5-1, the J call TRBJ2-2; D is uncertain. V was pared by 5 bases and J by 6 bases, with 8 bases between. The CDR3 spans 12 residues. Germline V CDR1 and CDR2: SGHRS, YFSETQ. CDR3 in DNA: TGCGCCAGCAGGATAATACCCGGGGAGCTGTTTTTT. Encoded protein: CASRIIPGELFF.

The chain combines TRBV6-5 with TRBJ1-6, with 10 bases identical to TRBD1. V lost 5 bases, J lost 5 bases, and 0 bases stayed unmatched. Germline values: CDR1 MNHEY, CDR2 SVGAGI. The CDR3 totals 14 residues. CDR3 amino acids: CASSDRGHNSPLHF. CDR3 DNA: TGTGCCAGCAGTGACAGGGGGCATAATTCACCCCTCCACTTT.

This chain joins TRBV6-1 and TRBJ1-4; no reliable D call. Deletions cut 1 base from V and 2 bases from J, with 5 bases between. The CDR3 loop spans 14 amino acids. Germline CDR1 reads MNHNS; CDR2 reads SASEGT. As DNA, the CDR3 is TGTGCCAGCAGTGAAGACACCACTAATGAAAAACTGTTTTTT. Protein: CASSEDTTNEKLFF.

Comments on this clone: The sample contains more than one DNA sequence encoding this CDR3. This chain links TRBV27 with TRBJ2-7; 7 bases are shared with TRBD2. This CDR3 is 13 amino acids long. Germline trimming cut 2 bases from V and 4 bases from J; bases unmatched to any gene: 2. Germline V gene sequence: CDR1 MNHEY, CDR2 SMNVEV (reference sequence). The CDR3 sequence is CASSLNGGYEQYF. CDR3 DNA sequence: TGTGCCAGCAGTTTAAACGGGGGGTACGAGCAGTACTTC.

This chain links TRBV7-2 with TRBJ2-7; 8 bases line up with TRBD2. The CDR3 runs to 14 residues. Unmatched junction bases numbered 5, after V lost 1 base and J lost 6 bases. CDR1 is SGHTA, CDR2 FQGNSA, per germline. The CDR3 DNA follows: TGTGCCAGCAGCTTAGTTGCGGGGGGTTCCGAGCAGTACTTC. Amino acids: CASSLVAGGSEQYF.

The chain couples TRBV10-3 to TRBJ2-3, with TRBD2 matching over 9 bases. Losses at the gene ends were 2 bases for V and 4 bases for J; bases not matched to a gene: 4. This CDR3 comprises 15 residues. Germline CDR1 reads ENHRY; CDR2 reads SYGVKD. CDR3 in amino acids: CAISEAVAGADTQYF. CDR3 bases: TGTGCCATCAGTGAGGCAGTAGCGGGAGCAGATACGCAGTATTTT.

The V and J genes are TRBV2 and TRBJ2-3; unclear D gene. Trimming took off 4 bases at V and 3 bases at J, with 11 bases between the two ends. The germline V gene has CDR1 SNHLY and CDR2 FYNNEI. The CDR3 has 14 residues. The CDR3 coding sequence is TGTGCCAGCAGTGCGGGTAGTGTAACAGATACGCAGTATTTT. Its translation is CASSAGSVTDTQYF.

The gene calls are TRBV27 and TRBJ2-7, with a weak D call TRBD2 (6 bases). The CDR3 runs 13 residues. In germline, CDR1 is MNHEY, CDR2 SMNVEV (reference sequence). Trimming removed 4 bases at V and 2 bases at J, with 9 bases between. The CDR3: CASSYGLPYEQYF. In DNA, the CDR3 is TGTGCCAGCAGTTATGGACTACCCTACGAGCAGTACTTC.

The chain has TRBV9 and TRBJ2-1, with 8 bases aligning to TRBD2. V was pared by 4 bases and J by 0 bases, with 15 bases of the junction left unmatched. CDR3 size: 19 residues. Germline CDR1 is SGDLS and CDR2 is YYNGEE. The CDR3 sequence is CASSTEREGPGSSYNEQFF. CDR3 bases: TGTGCCAGCAGCACCGAACGGGAGGGCCCTGGAAGCTCCTACAATGAGCAGTTCTTC.

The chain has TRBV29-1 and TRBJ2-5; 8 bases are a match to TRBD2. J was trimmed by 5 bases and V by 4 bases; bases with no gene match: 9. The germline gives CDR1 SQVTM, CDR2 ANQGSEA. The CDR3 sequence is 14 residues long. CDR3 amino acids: CSVGGLAGWETQYF. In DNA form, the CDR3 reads TGCAGCGTTGGAGGCCTAGCGGGTTGGGAGACCCAGTACTTC. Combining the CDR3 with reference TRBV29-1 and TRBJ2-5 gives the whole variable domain SAVISQKPSRDICQRGTSLTIQCQVDSQVTMMFWYRQQPGQSLTLIATANQGSEATYESGFVIDKFPISRPNLTFSTLTVSNMSPEDSSIYLCSVGGLAGWETQYFGPGTRLLVL.

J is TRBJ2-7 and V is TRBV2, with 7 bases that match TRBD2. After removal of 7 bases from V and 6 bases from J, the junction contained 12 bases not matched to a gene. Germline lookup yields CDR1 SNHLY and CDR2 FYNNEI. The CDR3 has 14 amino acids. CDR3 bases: TGTGCCAGCAACGATATGGCGGGAGAGCCCGAGCAGTACTTC. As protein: CASNDMAGEPEQYF.

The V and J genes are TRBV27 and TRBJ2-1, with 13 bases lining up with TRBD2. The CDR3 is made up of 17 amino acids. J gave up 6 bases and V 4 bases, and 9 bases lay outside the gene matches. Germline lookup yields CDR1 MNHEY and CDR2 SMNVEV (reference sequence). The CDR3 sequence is CASSSRTSGRIINEQFF. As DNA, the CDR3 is TGTGCCAGCAGTTCTCGGACTAGCGGGAGAATTATCAATGAGCAGTTCTTC.

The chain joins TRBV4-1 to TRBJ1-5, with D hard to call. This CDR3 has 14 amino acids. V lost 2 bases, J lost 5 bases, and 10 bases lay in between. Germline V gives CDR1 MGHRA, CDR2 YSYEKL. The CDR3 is CASSQRTGDQPQHF. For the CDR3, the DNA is TGCGCCAGCAGCCAACGCACTGGGGATCAGCCCCAGCATTTT.

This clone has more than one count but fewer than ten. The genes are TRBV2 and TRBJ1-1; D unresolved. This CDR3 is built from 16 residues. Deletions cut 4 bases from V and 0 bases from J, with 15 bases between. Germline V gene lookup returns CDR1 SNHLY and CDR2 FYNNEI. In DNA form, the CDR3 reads TGTGCCAGCAGTGGAGCCCCGGATAGCATGAACACTGAAGCTTTCTTT. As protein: CASSGAPDSMNTEAFF.

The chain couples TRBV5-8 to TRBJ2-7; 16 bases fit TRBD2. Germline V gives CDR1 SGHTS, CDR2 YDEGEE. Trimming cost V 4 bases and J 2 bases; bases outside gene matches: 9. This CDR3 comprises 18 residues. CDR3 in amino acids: CASSPGLAGGTWAYEQYF. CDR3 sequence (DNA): TGTGCCAGCAGCCCGGGACTAGCGGGAGGGACCTGGGCCTACGAGCAGTACTTC.

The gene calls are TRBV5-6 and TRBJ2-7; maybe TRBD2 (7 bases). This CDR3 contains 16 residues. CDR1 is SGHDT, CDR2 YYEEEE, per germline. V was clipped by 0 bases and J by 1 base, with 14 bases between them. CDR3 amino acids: CASSLGRGAKSYEQYF. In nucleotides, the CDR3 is TGTGCCAGCAGCTTGGGTCGGGGGGCCAAATCCTACGAGCAGTACTTC.

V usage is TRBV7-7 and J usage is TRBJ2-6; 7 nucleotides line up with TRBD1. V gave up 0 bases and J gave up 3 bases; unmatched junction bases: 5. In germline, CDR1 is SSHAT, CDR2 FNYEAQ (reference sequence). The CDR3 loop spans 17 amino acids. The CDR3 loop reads CASSLAFRGFGANVLTF. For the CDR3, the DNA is TGTGCCAGCAGCTTAGCGTTCAGGGGGTTTGGGGCCAACGTCCTGACTTTC. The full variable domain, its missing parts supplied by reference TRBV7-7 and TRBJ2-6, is GAGVSQSPRYKVTKRGQDVTLRCDPISSHATLYWYQQALGQGPEFLTYFNYEAQPDKSGLPSDRFSAERPEGSISTLTIQRTEQRDSAMYRCASSLAFRGFGANVLTFGAGSRLTVL.

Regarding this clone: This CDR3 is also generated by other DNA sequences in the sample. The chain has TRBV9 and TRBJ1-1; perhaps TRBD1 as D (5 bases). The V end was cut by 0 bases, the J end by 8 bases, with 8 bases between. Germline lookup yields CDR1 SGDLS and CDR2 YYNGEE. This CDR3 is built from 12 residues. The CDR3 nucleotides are TGTGCCAGCAGCGTAGGTCAGGGAGAAGCTTTCTTT. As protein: CASSVGQGEAFF.

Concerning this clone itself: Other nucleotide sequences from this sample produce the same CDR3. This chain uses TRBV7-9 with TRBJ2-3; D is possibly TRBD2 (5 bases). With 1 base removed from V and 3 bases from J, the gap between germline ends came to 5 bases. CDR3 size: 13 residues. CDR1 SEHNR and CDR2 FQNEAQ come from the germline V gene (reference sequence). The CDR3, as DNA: TGTGCCAGCAGCTTAGGACTAACAGATACGCAGTATTTT. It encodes CASSLGLTDTQYF.

CDR3 sequence (DNA): TGTGCCAGCAGTTCGGGAACTGGAAGGAAGCAGTACTTC. It specifies CASSSGTGRKQYF. V gene TRBV27 combines with J gene TRBJ2-7; TRBD2 is a possible D gene (5 bases). The CDR3 sequence is 13 residues long. Per the germline V gene, CDR1 is MNHEY and CDR2 is SMNVEV (reference sequence). V was clipped by 4 bases and J by 8 bases, with 15 bases between them.

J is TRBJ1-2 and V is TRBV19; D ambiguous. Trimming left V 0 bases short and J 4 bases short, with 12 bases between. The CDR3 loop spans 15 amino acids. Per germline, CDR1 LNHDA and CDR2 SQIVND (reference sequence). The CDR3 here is CASSIDNFSSYGYTF. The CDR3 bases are TGTGCCAGTAGTATAGATAATTTCTCCTCCTATGGCTACACCTTC.

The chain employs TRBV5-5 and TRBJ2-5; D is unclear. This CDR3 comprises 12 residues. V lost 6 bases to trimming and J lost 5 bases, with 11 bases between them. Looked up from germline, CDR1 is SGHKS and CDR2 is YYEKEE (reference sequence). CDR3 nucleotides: TGTGCCAGCACCTCCCCCCTGGAGACCCAGTACTTC. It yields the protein CASTSPLETQYF.

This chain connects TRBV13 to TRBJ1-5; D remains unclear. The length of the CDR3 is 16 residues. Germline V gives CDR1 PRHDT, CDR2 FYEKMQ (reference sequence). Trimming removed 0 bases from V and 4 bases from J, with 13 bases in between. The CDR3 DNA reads TGTGCCAGCAGCTTAGGCCCGGCCGGGGATAATCAGCCCCAGCATTTT. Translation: CASSLGPAGDNQPQHF.

The CDR3 bases are TGTGCCAGTAGTATGAACAGGGACCCCACAGATACGCAGTATTTT. It encodes CASSMNRDPTDTQYF. The chain links TRBV19 to TRBJ2-3; D possibly corresponds to TRBD1 (6 bases). There are 15 residues in the CDR3. Trimming pared 3 bases from V and 2 bases from J, leaving 12 bases between. In germline, CDR1 is LNHDA, CDR2 SQIVND (reference sequence).

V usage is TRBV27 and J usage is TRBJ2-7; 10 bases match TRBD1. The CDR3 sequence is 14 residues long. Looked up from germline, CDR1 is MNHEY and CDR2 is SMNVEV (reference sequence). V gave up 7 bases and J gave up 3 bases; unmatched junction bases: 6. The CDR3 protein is CASTSGTGVYEQYF. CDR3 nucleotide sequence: TGTGCCAGCACCTCCGGGACAGGGGTCTACGAGCAGTACTTC.

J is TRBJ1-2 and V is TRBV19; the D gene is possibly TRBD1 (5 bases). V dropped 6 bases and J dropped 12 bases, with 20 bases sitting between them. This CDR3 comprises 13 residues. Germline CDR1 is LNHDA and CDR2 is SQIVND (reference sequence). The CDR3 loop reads CASRGSGPRAHTF. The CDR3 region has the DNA TGTGCCAGTAGAGGCTCTGGCCCCAGGGCGCACACCTTC. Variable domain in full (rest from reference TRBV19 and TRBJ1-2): DGGITQSPKYLFRKEGQNVTLSCEQNLNHDAMYWYRQDPGQGLRLIYYSQIVNDFQKGDIAEGYSVSREKKESFPLTVTSAQKNPTAFYLCASRGSGPRAHTFGSGTRLTVV.

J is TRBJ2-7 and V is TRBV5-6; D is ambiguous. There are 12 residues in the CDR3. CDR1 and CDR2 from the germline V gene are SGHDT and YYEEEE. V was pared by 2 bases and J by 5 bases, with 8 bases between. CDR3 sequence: CASSFYPHEQYF. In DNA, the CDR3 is TGTGCCAGCAGCTTCTACCCCCACGAGCAGTACTTC.

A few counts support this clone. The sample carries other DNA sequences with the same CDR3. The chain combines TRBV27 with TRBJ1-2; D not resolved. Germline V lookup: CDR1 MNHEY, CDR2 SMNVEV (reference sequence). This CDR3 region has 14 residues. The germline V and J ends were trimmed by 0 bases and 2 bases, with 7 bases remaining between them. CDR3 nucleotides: TGTGCCAGCAGTTTATCGGCAGTCAACTATGGCTACACCTTC. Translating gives CASSLSAVNYGYTF.